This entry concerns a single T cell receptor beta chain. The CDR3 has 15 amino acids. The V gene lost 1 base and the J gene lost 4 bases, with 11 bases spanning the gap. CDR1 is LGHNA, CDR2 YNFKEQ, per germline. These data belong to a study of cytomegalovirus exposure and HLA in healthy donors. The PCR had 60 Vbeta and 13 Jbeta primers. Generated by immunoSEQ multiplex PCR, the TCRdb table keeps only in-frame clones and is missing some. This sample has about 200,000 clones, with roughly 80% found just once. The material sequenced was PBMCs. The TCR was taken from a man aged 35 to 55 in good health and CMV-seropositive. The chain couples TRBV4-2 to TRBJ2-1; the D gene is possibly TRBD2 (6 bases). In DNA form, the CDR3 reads TGTGCCAGCAGCCAAGTGAGCGGGCAGTACAATGAGCAGTTCTTC. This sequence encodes CASSQVSGQYNEQFF.